This TCR beta chain was found in a study of blood T cell repertoires in COVID-19. Overall study context: Acute and convalescent COVID-19 specimens originated in the United States, Italy and Spain. T cells, B-cell-depleted T cells, or PBMCs provided the cDNA or gDNA that served as material.

In the study's own analysis: Reference gene primer amplification gave estimated nucleated cell counts. Clones were sequenced by immunoSEQ multiplex PCR, and TCRdb holds only the in-frame ones, with some missing. D and trimming were read from the DNA, whereas the V and J calls and clone size are those reported in that table. The sample has 75,000 to 90,000 clones, more than 70% seen once. Germline V CDR1 and CDR2: SGHTS, YDEGEE. CDR3 size: 13 residues. The V end was cut by 2 bases, the J end by 1 base, with 4 bases between. This receptor was identified in a man aged 50-59 years with active COVID-19. The V and J genes are TRBV5-8 and TRBJ1-5; D gene uncertain. The sample comprised peripheral blood. The CDR3 here is CASSFRSNQPQHF. The CDR3 DNA reads as TGTGCCAGCAGCTTCAGAAGCAATCAGCCCCAGCATTTT.